The rows below give T cell receptor beta chains drawn from one sample of a study of cytomegalovirus exposure and HLA in healthy donors. Assay used: immunoSEQ multiplex PCR; TCRdb lists only in-frame clones, some missing. The sample yields about 230,000 clones, 85% to 90% seen once. Material: PBMCs. Source of these receptors: a human donor in good health. CDR3s include the opening cysteine and the closing phenylalanine or tryptophan. Each record gives: D gene, J gene, clone size, V gene, CDR3 protein, CDR3 DNA. A D gene is named only where the DNA matches it firmly. The listing skips clone size in some rows; elsewhere it reads once, few, many or a size class.

TRBD2	TRBJ2-7	-	TRBV19	CASSSQTSGRAEQYF	TGTGCCAGTAGTAGCCAGACTAGCGGGAGGGCCGAGCAGTACTTC
-	TRBJ1-5	-	TRBV7-9	CASSLGSSVGLNQPQHF	TGTGCCAGCAGCTTAGGGTCCAGCGTTGGGTTGAATCAGCCCCAGCATTTT
TRBD2	TRBJ2-5	-	TRBV29-1	CSVLSGEETQYF	TGCAGCGTTCTTAGCGGGGAAGAGACCCAGTACTTC
-	TRBJ1-1	-	TRBV12-5	CASGLILGGGKGAEAFF	TGTGCTAGTGGTTTGATCCTGGGGGGGGGTAAGGGCGCTGAAGCTTTCTTT
TRBD1	TRBJ2-7	few	TRBV19	CASSIAGQGGYEQYF	TGTGCCAGTAGTATAGCGGGACAGGGGGGCTACGAGCAGTACTTC
-	TRBJ2-7	-	TRBV6-5	CASSSREEQYF	TGTGCCAGCAGTTCCAGGGAAGAGCAGTACTTC
TRBD1	TRBJ2-7	-	TRBV29-1	CSVGQGFFTEQYF	TGCAGCGTTGGACAGGGGTTTTTCACCGAGCAGTACTTC
TRBD2	TRBJ2-1	-	TRBV2	CASKREDEQFF	TGTGCCAGCAAGCGGGAGGACGAGCAGTTCTTC
-	TRBJ1-1	-	TRBV7-8	CASSLGGGAEAFF	TGTGCCAGCAGCTTAGGCGGCGGCGCTGAAGCTTTCTTT
TRBD1	TRBJ2-1	-	TRBV6-5	CASSYVYDRVYNEQFF	TGTGCCAGCAGTTACGTATATGACAGGGTCTACAATGAGCAGTTCTTC
-	TRBJ2-7	few	TRBV6-1	CASSELRSYEQYF	TGTGCCAGCAGTGAACTCCGCTCCTACGAGCAGTACTTC